This is a list of T cell receptor beta chains from one sample in a study of Ad26.COV2.S vaccination and SARS-CoV-2 variants. The assay was immunoSEQ multiplex PCR, and TCRdb's table has in-frame clones only and misses some. The table records 350,000 to 600,000 clones, 80% to 90% of them present only once. Material: peripheral blood, obtained in a trial of Ad26.COV2.S vaccine versus placebo. All receptors derive from a person aged 18-60 years who received the Ad26.COV2.S COVID-19 vaccine or a placebo. Both conserved end residues are part of each CDR3. A D gene is named only where the DNA matches it firmly. Rows give clone size only sometimes, using once, few, many, or a class for an expanded clone.

v_gene: TRBV28; d_gene: .; j_gene: TRBJ1-2; len: 14; abundance: .; CDR3aa: CASSSGGTDYGYTF; CDR3nt: TGTGCCAGCAGTTCGGGAGGGACGGATTATGGCTACACCTTC
v_gene: TRBV2; d_gene: TRBD1; j_gene: TRBJ1-4; len: 13; abundance: few; CDR3aa: CAGGGQGREKLFF; CDR3nt: TGTGCCGGGGGAGGACAGGGGCGTGAAAAACTGTTTTTT
v_gene: TRBV2; d_gene: .; j_gene: TRBJ2-7; len: 12; abundance: .; CDR3aa: CASSDWFHEQYF; CDR3nt: TGTGCCAGCAGTGATTGGTTTCACGAGCAGTACTTC
v_gene: TRBV6-5; d_gene: .; j_gene: TRBJ1-1; len: 15; abundance: few; CDR3aa: CASSYSIGANTEAFF; CDR3nt: TGTGCCAGCAGTTACTCGATCGGGGCGAACACTGAAGCTTTCTTT
v_gene: TRBV5-1; d_gene: .; j_gene: TRBJ1-2; len: 13; abundance: .; CDR3aa: CASSLAESYGYTF; CDR3nt: TGCGCCAGCAGCTTGGCCGAGAGCTATGGCTACACCTTC
v_gene: TRBV6-6; d_gene: .; j_gene: TRBJ1-2; len: 11; abundance: .; CDR3aa: CASRNEAELVF; CDR3nt: TGTGCCAGCAGGAACGAGGCGGAGCTCGTCTTC
v_gene: TRBV5-1; d_gene: TRBD1; j_gene: TRBJ1-5; len: 15; abundance: .; CDR3aa: CASSLGTGVGQPQHF; CDR3nt: TGCGCCAGCAGCTTGGGGACAGGGGTCGGTCAGCCCCAGCATTTT
v_gene: TRBV7-3; d_gene: TRBD1; j_gene: TRBJ2-2; len: 17; abundance: .; CDR3aa: CASSLTSGTGQTGELFF; CDR3nt: TGTGCCAGCAGCTTAACCTCGGGGACAGGGCAAACCGGGGAGCTGTTTTTT
v_gene: TRBV11-1; d_gene: .; j_gene: TRBJ2-7; len: 14; abundance: .; CDR3aa: CASSLFSGSYEQYF; CDR3nt: TGTGCCAGCAGCTTATTCAGCGGATCCTACGAGCAGTACTTC
v_gene: TRBV11-2; d_gene: .; j_gene: TRBJ1-5; len: 16; abundance: .; CDR3aa: CASSPTGGVPDQPQHF; CDR3nt: TGTGCCAGCAGCCCGACCGGGGGAGTTCCGGATCAGCCCCAGCATTTT
v_gene: TRBV24-1; d_gene: TRBD2; j_gene: TRBJ2-1; len: 16; abundance: .; CDR3aa: CATSGSRGSSYNEQFF; CDR3nt: TGTGCCACCAGTGGTTCGCGGGGGAGCTCCTACAATGAGCAGTTCTTC
v_gene: TRBV4-1; d_gene: TRBD2; j_gene: TRBJ2-1; len: 20; abundance: .; CDR3aa: CASSQAPGLAGTRSGNEQFF; CDR3nt: TGCGCCAGCAGCCAAGCTCCGGGACTAGCGGGGACCCGCTCGGGCAATGAGCAGTTCTTC
v_gene: TRBV2; d_gene: TRBD1; j_gene: TRBJ2-2; len: 15; abundance: .; CDR3aa: CASIRDRRSTGELFF; CDR3nt: TGTGCCAGCATTCGGGACAGGAGAAGCACCGGGGAGCTGTTTTTT
v_gene: TRBV19; d_gene: .; j_gene: TRBJ1-5; len: 19; abundance: .; CDR3aa: CASSIVLIEGLPDGQPQHF; CDR3nt: TGTGCCAGTAGTATTGTTCTCATAGAGGGACTCCCCGATGGGCAGCCCCAGCATTTT
v_gene: TRBV3-1/TRBV3-2; d_gene: .; j_gene: TRBJ2-7; len: 16; abundance: .; CDR3aa: CASSQDGSGLFYEQYF; CDR3nt: TGTGCCAGCAGCCAAGACGGAAGTGGTTTGTTCTACGAGCAGTACTTC
v_gene: TRBV9; d_gene: TRBD1; j_gene: TRBJ1-6; len: 16; abundance: .; CDR3aa: CASSVAGGDSNSPLHF; CDR3nt: TGTGCCAGCAGCGTAGCTGGAGGGGACAGCAATTCACCCCTCCACTTT
v_gene: TRBV15; d_gene: .; j_gene: TRBJ1-5; len: 13; abundance: .; CDR3aa: CATSKTSNQPQHF; CDR3nt: TGTGCCACCAGCAAGACTAGCAATCAGCCCCAGCATTTT
v_gene: TRBV9; d_gene: .; j_gene: TRBJ2-7; len: 14; abundance: .; CDR3aa: CASSVEDGGYEQYF; CDR3nt: TGTGCCAGCAGCGTAGAGGACGGAGGCTACGAGCAGTACTTC
v_gene: TRBV7-9; d_gene: TRBD1; j_gene: TRBJ1-3; len: 16; abundance: once; CDR3aa: CASSLGTGAFGNTIYF; CDR3nt: TGTGCCAGCAGCTTGGGGACAGGGGCATTTGGAAACACCATATATTTT
v_gene: TRBV7-9; d_gene: .; j_gene: TRBJ2-7; len: 15; abundance: .; CDR3aa: CASSSLGRGPYEQYF; CDR3nt: TGTGCCAGCAGCTCACTCGGGCGGGGGCCCTACGAGCAGTACTTC
v_gene: TRBV7-9; d_gene: TRBD2; j_gene: TRBJ2-5; len: 15; abundance: .; CDR3aa: CASSASLAGGETQYF; CDR3nt: TGTGCCAGCAGCGCCAGCCTAGCGGGGGGGGAGACCCAGTACTTC
v_gene: TRBV29-1; d_gene: .; j_gene: TRBJ1-2; len: 10; abundance: .; CDR3aa: CSVSLYGYTF; CDR3nt: TGCAGCGTCTCGCTCTATGGCTACACCTTC
v_gene: TRBV7-9; d_gene: .; j_gene: TRBJ1-4; len: 17; abundance: once; CDR3aa: CASSYKPHPERGEKLFF; CDR3nt: TGTGCCAGCAGCTACAAGCCCCATCCGGAGAGGGGTGAAAAACTGTTTTTT
v_gene: TRBV6-5; d_gene: TRBD1; j_gene: TRBJ2-7; len: 14; abundance: few; CDR3aa: CASSSGTGSLEQYF; CDR3nt: TGTGCCAGCAGTTCCGGGACAGGGTCACTTGAGCAGTACTTC
v_gene: TRBV4-3; d_gene: TRBD1; j_gene: TRBJ1-2; len: 15; abundance: .; CDR3aa: CASSQALLGTAVRCF; CDR3nt: TGCGCCAGCAGCCAAGCCCTCCTAGGGACAGCGGTGCGATGCTTC
v_gene: TRBV1; d_gene: .; j_gene: TRBJ1-3; len: 15; abundance: .; CDR3aa: CTSSRTVISGNTIYF; CDR3nt: TGCACCAGCAGCCGGACGGTTATCTCTGGAAACACCATATATTTT
v_gene: TRBV5-1; d_gene: .; j_gene: TRBJ1-4; len: 16; abundance: once; CDR3aa: CASSALSNKGPGKLFF; CDR3nt: TGCGCCAGCAGCGCGTTGTCCAATAAGGGACCGGGAAAACTGTTTTTT
v_gene: TRBV6-2/TRBV6-3; d_gene: .; j_gene: TRBJ2-1; len: 17; abundance: .; CDR3aa: CASSLPGGGRSYNEQFF; CDR3nt: TGTGCCAGCAGCCTCCCGGGTGGGGGTCGGTCCTACAATGAGCAGTTCTTC
v_gene: TRBV7-9; d_gene: TRBD2; j_gene: TRBJ2-3; len: 16; abundance: .; CDR3aa: CASSLWETSGSDTQYF; CDR3nt: TGTGCCAGCAGCTTATGGGAGACTAGCGGGTCAGATACGCAGTATTTT
v_gene: TRBV14; d_gene: TRBD1; j_gene: TRBJ2-3; len: 16; abundance: .; CDR3aa: CASSPHRGMGSNEQYF; CDR3nt: TGTGCCAGCAGCCCACACAGGGGAATGGGGTCAAACGAGCAGTATTTT
v_gene: TRBV18; d_gene: TRBD2; j_gene: TRBJ2-5; len: 12; abundance: .; CDR3aa: CASSPGGDTQYF; CDR3nt: TGTGCCAGCTCACCAGGGGGGGATACCCAGTACTTC
v_gene: TRBV19; d_gene: .; j_gene: TRBJ2-7; len: 13; abundance: .; CDR3aa: CASSRGGTYEQYF; CDR3nt: TGTGCCAGTAGTAGAGGCGGAACCTACGAGCAGTACTTC
v_gene: TRBV5-6; d_gene: .; j_gene: TRBJ1-1; len: 11; abundance: once; CDR3aa: CASSIQGEAFF; CDR3nt: TGTGCCAGCAGCATACAGGGTGAGGCTTTCTTT
v_gene: TRBV27; d_gene: .; j_gene: TRBJ1-1; len: 14; abundance: .; CDR3aa: CASSPGTRNTEAFF; CDR3nt: TGTGCCAGCAGTCCCGGGACCCGAAACACTGAAGCTTTCTTT
v_gene: TRBV28; d_gene: .; j_gene: TRBJ2-1; len: 14; abundance: few; CDR3aa: CASSPGGLYNEQFF; CDR3nt: TGTGCCAGCAGCCCCGGAGGACTCTACAATGAGCAGTTCTTC